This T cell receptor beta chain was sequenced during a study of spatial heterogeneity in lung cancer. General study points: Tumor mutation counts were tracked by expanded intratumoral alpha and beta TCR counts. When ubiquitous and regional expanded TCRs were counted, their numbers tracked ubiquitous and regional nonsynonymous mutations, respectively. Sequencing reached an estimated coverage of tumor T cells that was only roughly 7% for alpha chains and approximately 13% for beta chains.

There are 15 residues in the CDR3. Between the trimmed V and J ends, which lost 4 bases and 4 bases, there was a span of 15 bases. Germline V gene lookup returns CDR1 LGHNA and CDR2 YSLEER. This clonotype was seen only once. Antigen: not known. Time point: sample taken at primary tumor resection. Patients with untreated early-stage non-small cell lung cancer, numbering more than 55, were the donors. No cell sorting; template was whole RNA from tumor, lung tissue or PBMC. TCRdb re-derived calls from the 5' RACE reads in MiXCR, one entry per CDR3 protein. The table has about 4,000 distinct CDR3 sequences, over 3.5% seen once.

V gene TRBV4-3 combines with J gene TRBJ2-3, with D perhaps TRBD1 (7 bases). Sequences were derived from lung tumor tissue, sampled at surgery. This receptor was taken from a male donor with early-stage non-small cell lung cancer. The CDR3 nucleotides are TGCGCCAGCAGCCGCGCCCCAGGGGGGTCAGATACGCAGTATTTT. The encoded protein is CASSRAPGGSDTQYF.